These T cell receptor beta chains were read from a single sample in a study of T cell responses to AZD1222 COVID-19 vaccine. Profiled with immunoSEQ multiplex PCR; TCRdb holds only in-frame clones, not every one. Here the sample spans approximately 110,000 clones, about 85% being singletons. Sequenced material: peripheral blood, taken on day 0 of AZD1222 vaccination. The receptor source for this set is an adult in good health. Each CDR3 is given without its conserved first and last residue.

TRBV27	ASSSLVQWGYEQY
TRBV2	ASSDLSSYNSPLH
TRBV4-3	ASSQGSQGRGYT
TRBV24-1	ATSDSGSKADTQY
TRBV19	ASAKTRGVDTGELF
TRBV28	ASIWRGSALTTIY
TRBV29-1	SVTGTPSGTEAF
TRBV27	ASSLEPTGSYYGYT
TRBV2	ASSQGRNQYSGANVLT
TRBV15	ATSRVGRGREKLF
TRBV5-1	ASSFSGNRNNEQF
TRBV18	ASSPAAQNIQY
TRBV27	ASSLSIPRIYGYT
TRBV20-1	STSAKAGEAGELF
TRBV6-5	ASFPSAPAGEKLF
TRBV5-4	ASSLSGSGHNEQF
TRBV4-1	ASSQPGREQY
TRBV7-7	ASSCRQGLMNTEAF
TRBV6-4	ASSDVAGAILGELF
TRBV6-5	ASSPAGTGNYEQY
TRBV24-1	ATSDSRQAAGQTIY
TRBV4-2	ASSQEAGQVNTEAF
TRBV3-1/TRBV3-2	ASSPSGSLNYGYT
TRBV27	ASQRGQGSYEQY
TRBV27	ASSLGSMGTEAF
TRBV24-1	ATSDPSSPGYNEQF
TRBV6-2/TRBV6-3	ASSPRGQPQH
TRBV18	ASSTWGGVNTEAF
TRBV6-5	ASTEGRAQY
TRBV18	ASSLSYEQY
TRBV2	ASRGGTGNNSPLH
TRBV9	ASSFPSSGGSTDTQY
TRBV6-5	ATLPPGNTGELF
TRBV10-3	AINTGTDDYGYT
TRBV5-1	ASFGQGSVD
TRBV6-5	ASTTGDLAYGYT
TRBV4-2	ASSQTRTGEGYT
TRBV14	ASSQDNRGPYGYT
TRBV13	ASSPTTGSAGGPFNEQF
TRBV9	ASSVGVTGGYGYT
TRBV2	ASRESQGQPYGYT
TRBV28	ASSLDYKVSYEQY
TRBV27	ASSLRAGDGEKLF
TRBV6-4	ASSAQFKGLAVGDTQY
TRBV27	ASSLSGQGGWGYT
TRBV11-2	ASSLEPQNPYNEQF
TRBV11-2	ASSLEYGLVYNEQF
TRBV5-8	ASSTLAGEETQY
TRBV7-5	VRSSHGSSYEQY
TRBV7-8	ASSPQGGSEAF
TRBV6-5	ASSQTGEGNQPQH
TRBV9	ASSVPPVNEQF
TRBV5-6	ASSIYRQGGYEQY
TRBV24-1	ATSEGLAGTETQY
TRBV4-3	ASSARLSGGTEAF
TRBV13	ASSQGAGAKPY
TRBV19	ASSLGQGYEQY
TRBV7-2	ASSLVGIGSSGNTIY